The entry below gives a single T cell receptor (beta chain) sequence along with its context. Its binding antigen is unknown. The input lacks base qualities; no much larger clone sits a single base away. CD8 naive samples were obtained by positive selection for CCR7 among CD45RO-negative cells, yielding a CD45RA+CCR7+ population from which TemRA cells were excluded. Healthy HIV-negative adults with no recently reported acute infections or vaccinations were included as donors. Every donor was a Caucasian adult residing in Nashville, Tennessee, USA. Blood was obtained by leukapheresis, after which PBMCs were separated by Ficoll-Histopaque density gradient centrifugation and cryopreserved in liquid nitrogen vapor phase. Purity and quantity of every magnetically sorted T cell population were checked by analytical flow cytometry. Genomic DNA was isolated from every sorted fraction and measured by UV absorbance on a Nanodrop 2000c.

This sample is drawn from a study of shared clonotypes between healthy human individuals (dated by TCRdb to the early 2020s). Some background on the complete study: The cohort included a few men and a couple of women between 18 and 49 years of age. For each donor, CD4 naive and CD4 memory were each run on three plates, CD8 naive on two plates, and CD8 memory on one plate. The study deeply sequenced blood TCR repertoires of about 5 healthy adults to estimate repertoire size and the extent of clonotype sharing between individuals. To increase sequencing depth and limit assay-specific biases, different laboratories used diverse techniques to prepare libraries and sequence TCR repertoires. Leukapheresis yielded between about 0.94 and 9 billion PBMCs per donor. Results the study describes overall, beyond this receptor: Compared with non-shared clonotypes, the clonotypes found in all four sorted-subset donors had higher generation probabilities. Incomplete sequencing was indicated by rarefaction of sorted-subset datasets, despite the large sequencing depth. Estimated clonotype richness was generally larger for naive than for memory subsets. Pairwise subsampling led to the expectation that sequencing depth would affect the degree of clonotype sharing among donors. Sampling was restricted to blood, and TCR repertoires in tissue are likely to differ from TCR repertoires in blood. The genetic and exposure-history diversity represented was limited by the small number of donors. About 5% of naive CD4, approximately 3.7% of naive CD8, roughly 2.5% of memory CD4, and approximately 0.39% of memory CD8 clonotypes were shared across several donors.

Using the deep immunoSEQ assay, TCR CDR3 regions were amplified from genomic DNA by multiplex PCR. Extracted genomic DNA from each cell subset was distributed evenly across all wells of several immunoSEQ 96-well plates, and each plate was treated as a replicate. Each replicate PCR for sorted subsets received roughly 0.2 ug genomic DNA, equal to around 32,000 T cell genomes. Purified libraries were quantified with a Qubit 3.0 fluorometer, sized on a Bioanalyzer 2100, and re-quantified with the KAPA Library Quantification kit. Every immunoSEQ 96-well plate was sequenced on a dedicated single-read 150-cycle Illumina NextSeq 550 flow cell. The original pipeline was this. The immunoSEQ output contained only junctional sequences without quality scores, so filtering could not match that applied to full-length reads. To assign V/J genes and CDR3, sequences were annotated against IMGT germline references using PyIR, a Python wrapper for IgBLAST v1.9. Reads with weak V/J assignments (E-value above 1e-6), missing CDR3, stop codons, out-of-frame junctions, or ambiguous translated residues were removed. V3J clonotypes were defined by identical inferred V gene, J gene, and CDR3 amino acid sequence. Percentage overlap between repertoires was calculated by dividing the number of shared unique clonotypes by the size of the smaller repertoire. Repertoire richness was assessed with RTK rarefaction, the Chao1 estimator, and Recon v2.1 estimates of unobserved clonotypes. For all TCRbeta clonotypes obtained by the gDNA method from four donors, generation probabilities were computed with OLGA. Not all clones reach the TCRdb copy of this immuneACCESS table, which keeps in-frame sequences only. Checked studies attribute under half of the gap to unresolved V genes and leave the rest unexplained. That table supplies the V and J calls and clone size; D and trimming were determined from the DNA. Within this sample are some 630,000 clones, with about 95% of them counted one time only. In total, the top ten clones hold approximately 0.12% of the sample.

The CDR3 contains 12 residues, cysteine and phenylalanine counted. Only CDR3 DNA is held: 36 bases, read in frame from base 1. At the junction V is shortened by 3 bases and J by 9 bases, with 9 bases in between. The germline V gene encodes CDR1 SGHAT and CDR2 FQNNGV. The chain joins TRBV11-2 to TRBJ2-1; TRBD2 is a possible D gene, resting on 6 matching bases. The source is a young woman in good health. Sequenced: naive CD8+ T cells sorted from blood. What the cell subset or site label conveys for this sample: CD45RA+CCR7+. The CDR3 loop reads CASSFGGIEQFF. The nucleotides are TGTGCCAGCAGCTTTGGGGGGATTGAGCAGTTCTTC.